These 27 T cell receptor beta chains share one sample of origin, sequenced in a study of regulatory T cells in long-lasting Graves disease. This sample's time point: newly diagnosed GD, antithyroid drugs for less than 3 months. PBMC-derived RNA was used for the TCR library. Sequencing libraries for TCR beta were prepared with iRepertoire HTBI primers and Arm-PCR of CDR3 regions. Using its own MiXCR run on the multiplex PCR reads, TCRdb lists one record per CDR3 protein. This table has 360,000 or so distinct CDR3 sequences, 16% appearing once. The same specimen was also included in a second study, on T cells in Graves' hyperthyroidism and ophthalmopathy.

The source was peripheral blood mononuclear cells (PBMCs), collected at new diagnosis, from a patient treated with antithyroid drugs. These receptors were obtained from a middle-aged man with Graves disease.

This clonotype was detected ten times or more. The chain couples TRBV5-1 to TRBJ2-7; D possibly matches TRBD1 or TRBD2 (5 bases each). CDR1 SGHRS and CDR2 YFSETQ come from the germline V gene. The CDR3 is 13 amino acids. V lost 3 bases, J lost 5 bases, and 12 bases lay in between. The CDR3 coding sequence is TGCGCCAGCAGCTGGAAGGGGAGCGACGAGCAGTACTTC. Its translation: CASSWKGSDEQYF.

This clonotype was counted many times. The rearrangement links TRBV10-3 to TRBJ1-2; maybe TRBD1 (6 bases). The germline gives CDR1 ENHRY, CDR2 SYGVKD. V lost 2 bases and J 4 bases, leaving 23 bases between the germline ends. This CDR3 is 18 amino acids long. DNA for the CDR3: TGTGCCATCAGTGAGCCTAGAGGGACAATCGAGGGGAGCTATGGCTACACCTTC. This translates into CAISEPRGTIEGSYGYTF.

This clonotype occurred many times. The chain has TRBV4-2 and TRBJ2-7, with TRBD1 identical over 10 bases. V shed 0 bases, J shed 2 bases, and the junction held 4 bases outside the gene matches. In germline, CDR1 is LGHNA, CDR2 YNFKEQ. This CDR3 contains 16 residues. Here the CDR3 DNA reads TGTGCCAGCAGCCAAGATACCGGGACAGGGGCCTACGAGCAGTACTTC. Its translation is CASSQDTGTGAYEQYF.

The sample holds many counts of this clonotype. The chain links TRBV3-1 to TRBJ1-2; D is possibly TRBD1 (5 bases). The CDR3 sequence is 14 residues long. V was shortened by 4 bases and J by 7 bases, with 16 bases between the two germline ends. The germline V gene has CDR1 LGHDT and CDR2 YNNKEL (reference sequence). This CDR3 is CASSLTPRESGYTF. For the CDR3, the DNA is TGTGCCAGCAGCCTAACCCCCAGGGAGAGTGGCTACACCTTC.

This clonotype was counted many times. The rearrangement joins TRBV11-2 to TRBJ1-5, with D uncertain. This CDR3 has 14 residues. Trimming stripped 3 bases from V and 4 bases from J, with 10 bases between. The V gene's germline CDR1 is SGHAT and CDR2 FQNNGV. CDR3 in DNA: TGTGCCAGCAGCTTGACGATCCAAAATCAGCCCCAGCATTTT. This codes for CASSLTIQNQPQHF.

The chain links TRBV28 to TRBJ1-2, with 9 bases that match TRBD1. The CDR3 runs to 15 residues. Germline V gene sequence: CDR1 MDHEN, CDR2 SYDVKM. Trimming removed 4 bases from V and 1 base from J; junction bases left unmatched: 4. CDR3 in amino acids: CASSSQGASNYGYTF. The DNA of the CDR3 is TGTGCCAGCAGTTCACAGGGGGCAAGTAACTATGGCTACACCTTC.

This clonotype was seen more than once but under ten times. The rearrangement uses TRBV6-1 and TRBJ2-5; D gene ambiguous. The CDR3 consists of 13 residues. The V and J ends lost 7 bases and 6 bases respectively, with 15 bases between them. Per the germline V gene, CDR1 is MNHNS and CDR2 is SASEGT. The CDR3 loop reads CASTSNERQTQYF. The CDR3 nucleotides are TGTGCCAGCACTTCTAACGAGAGGCAGACCCAGTACTTC.

There are a few counts of this clonotype. The V gene is TRBV7-9, the J gene TRBJ1-1; D is unclear. V shed 1 base and J shed 10 bases, with 7 bases lying between them. Germline CDR1 reads SEHNR; CDR2 reads FQNEAQ (reference sequence). The length of the CDR3 is 11 residues. The CDR3 sequence: CASSLDPGAFF. CDR3 coding DNA: TGTGCCAGCAGCTTAGATCCCGGAGCTTTCTTT.

Concerning this clonotype itself: A much larger clone sits a single nucleotide away, making a read error possible. The V and J genes are TRBV20-1 and TRBJ2-1; possible D gene TRBD1, 6 bases. The CDR3 is 11 residues long. V lost 3 bases, J lost 10 bases, and 10 bases lay in between. CDR1 is DFQATT, CDR2 SNEGSKA, per germline (reference sequence). Here the CDR3 reads CSARTGYEQFF. As DNA, the CDR3 is TGCAGTGCTAGGACAGGCTACGAGCAGTTCTTC.

Ten or more counts support this clonotype. The V call is TRBV7-2, the J call TRBJ2-7; a weak D match, TRBD1 (6 bases). The CDR3 covers 14 residues. V was cut by 0 bases and J by 4 bases, with 10 bases left in between. Germline CDR1 reads SGHTA; CDR2 reads FQGNSA. The CDR3 sequence: CASSLARGAYEQYF. As DNA, the CDR3 is TGTGCCAGCAGCTTAGCCAGGGGTGCTTACGAGCAGTACTTC.

In its sample, this clonotype was seen a few times. The V gene is TRBV7-9, the J gene TRBJ2-1; 10 bases are shared with TRBD2. The CDR3 is 16 amino acids. The ends lost 0 bases at V and 5 bases at J; junction bases unmatched: 4. Germline V gives CDR1 SEHNR, CDR2 FQNEAQ (reference sequence). The CDR3 here is CASSLAELAGDNEQFF. Here the CDR3 DNA reads TGTGCCAGCAGCTTAGCAGAGCTAGCGGGAGACAATGAGCAGTTCTTC.

The chain carries TRBV27 and TRBJ1-6; a weak D match, TRBD1 (5 bases). Germline assignment: CDR1 MNHEY and CDR2 SMNVEV (reference sequence). This CDR3 has 15 residues. V lost 6 bases, J lost 1 base, and 10 bases lay in between. The CDR3 region has the DNA TGTGCCAGCAGGACGACAGTTTCCTATAATTCACCCCTCCACTTT. Protein: CASRTTVSYNSPLHF.

J is TRBJ2-2 and V is TRBV19; 8 nucleotides agree with TRBD2. Germline V lookup: CDR1 LNHDA, CDR2 SQIVND (reference sequence). This CDR3 contains 16 residues. Losses at the gene ends were 10 bases for V and 6 bases for J; bases not matched to a gene: 16. Here the CDR3 reads CATHAVPGLGAGELFF. The DNA for the CDR3 is TGTGCCACTCATGCCGTTCCGGGACTAGGGGCCGGGGAGCTGTTTTTT.

This clonotype was detected ten times or more. This chain uses TRBV7-3 with TRBJ2-1; 14 bases align to TRBD2. The germline CDR1 and CDR2 sequences are SGHTA and FQGTGA. The CDR3 extends over 15 amino acids. The junction had 3 bases not matched to a gene; V was cut back by 4 bases and J by 7 bases. CDR3 amino acids: CASSSGLAGDNEQFF. As DNA, the CDR3 is TGTGCCAGCAGCTCGGGACTAGCGGGGGATAATGAGCAGTTCTTC.

This clonotype came up a few times. CDR3: CASSPDTSYSGNTIYF. As DNA, the CDR3 is TGTGCCAGCAGCCCAGACACGAGTTACTCTGGAAACACCATATATTTT. The V call is TRBV7-3, the J call TRBJ1-3, with D uncertain. V gave up 5 bases and J gave up 0 bases, with 14 bases separating them. The CDR3 has 16 amino acids. Germline CDR1 and CDR2: SGHTA and FQGTGA.

This clonotype was observed at least ten times. The chain is built from TRBV7-9 and TRBJ2-1; 11 bases align to TRBD1. V gave up 6 bases and J gave up 9 bases; unmatched junction bases: 10. The V gene's germline CDR1 is SEHNR and CDR2 FQNEAQ (reference sequence). The CDR3 totals 15 residues. For the CDR3, the DNA is TGTGCCAGCAGTTCGCCGGGACAGGGGGAGAGTGAGCAGTTCTTC. Translation gives CASSSPGQGESEQFF.

This clonotype was detected only a few times. CDR3 bases: TGTGCCAGCAGTGTCGACAGGGGATCCGTATATCGGCCCCAGCATTTT. Translation gives CASSVDRGSVYRPQHF. This sequence joins TRBV6-1 and TRBJ1-5; 8 bases map to TRBD1. Germline CDR1 MNHNS, CDR2 SASEGT. This CDR3 is built from 16 residues. V lost 4 bases to trimming and J lost 9 bases; unmatched junction nucleotides: 14.

This clonotype was seen repeatedly, ten times or more. The chain combines TRBV27 with TRBJ1-6; perhaps TRBD1 as D (6 bases). This CDR3 region has 14 residues. V lost 5 bases and J 10 bases, leaving 15 bases between the germline ends. The germline gives CDR1 MNHEY, CDR2 SMNVEV (reference sequence). For the CDR3, the DNA is TGTGCCAGCAGTCTCAGACAGGTCGTCTCACCCCTCCACTTT. Encoded protein: CASSLRQVVSPLHF.

There are many counts of this clonotype. This rearrangement joins TRBV20-1 to TRBJ2-7, with 10 bases fitting TRBD2. Unmatched junction bases numbered 9, after V lost 5 bases and J lost 2 bases. CDR1 DFQATT and CDR2 SNEGSKA come from the germline V gene (reference sequence). The CDR3 sequence is 15 residues long. The DNA for the CDR3 is TGCAGTGCTGCTAATAGCGGGGGGATCACCTACGAGCAGTACTTC. Its translation is CSAANSGGITYEQYF.

This clonotype appeared many times. The CDR3 coding sequence is TGTGCCAGCAGCTTACAGACAGGACATGAAAAACTGTTTTTT. Translation: CASSLQTGHEKLFF. The chain is built from TRBV7-2 and TRBJ1-4; D is possibly TRBD1 (6 bases). The CDR3 covers 14 residues. Looked up from germline, CDR1 is SGHTA and CDR2 is FQGNSA. Trimming stripped 2 bases from V and 6 bases from J, with 10 bases between.

This clonotype was observed at least ten times. The chain carries TRBV20-1 and TRBJ2-7; no clear D. Per the germline V gene, CDR1 is DFQATT and CDR2 is SNEGSKA (reference sequence). There are 15 residues in the CDR3. V was cut by 3 bases and J by 0 bases, with 15 bases left in between. The CDR3 loop reads CSARRYSSSSYEQYF. CDR3 DNA sequence: TGCAGTGCTAGGCGTTACAGTTCGAGCTCCTACGAGCAGTACTTC.

This clonotype was counted only a few times. The gene calls are TRBV20-1 and TRBJ2-2, with D possibly being TRBD1 (6 bases). The CDR3 runs 14 residues. V lost 7 bases to trimming and J lost 0 bases, with 12 bases between them. Germline V lookup: CDR1 DFQATT, CDR2 SNEGSKA (reference sequence). The CDR3 spells CSGRRTANTGELFF. The DNA for the CDR3 is TGCAGTGGCCGTCGGACAGCGAACACCGGGGAGCTGTTTTTT.

This clonotype was counted ten times or more. The chain employs TRBV6-5 and TRBJ2-1, with a weak D call TRBD1 (6 bases). Looked up from germline, CDR1 is MNHEY and CDR2 is SVGAGI. With 3 bases removed from V and 5 bases from J, the gap between germline ends came to 14 bases. The CDR3 totals 15 residues. The chain's CDR3 is CASSYLTGNHNEQFF. The CDR3 DNA is TGTGCCAGCAGTTATTTAACAGGGAATCACAATGAGCAGTTCTTC.

Only a few counts were recorded for this clonotype. The chain carries TRBV5-1 and TRBJ1-5; a possible D gene is TRBD1 (6 bases). The ends were cut back, 4 bases at V and 6 bases at J, with 17 bases in the middle. CDR1 is SGHRS, CDR2 YFSETQ, per germline. The CDR3 runs 15 residues. The CDR3 sequence: CASSPWGGGSQPQHF. Here the CDR3 DNA reads TGCGCCAGCAGCCCCTGGGGTGGGGGCTCTCAGCCCCAGCATTTT.

This clonotype has at least ten counts. The chain is built from TRBV11-3 and TRBJ1-6; 7 bases are a match to TRBD1. Unmatched junction bases numbered 4, after V lost 1 base and J lost 7 bases. The CDR3 extends over 15 amino acids. CDR1 and CDR2 (germline): SGHNT, YENEEA. CDR3 protein: CASSLGQGMNSPLHF. DNA of the CDR3: TGTGCCAGCAGCTTAGGACAGGGTATGAATTCACCCCTCCACTTT.

This clonotype was seen at least ten times. This chain joins TRBV2 and TRBJ2-5; a weak D match, TRBD2 (6 bases). Germline assignment: CDR1 SNHLY and CDR2 FYNNEI. This CDR3 region has 14 residues. Trimming left V 4 bases short and J 2 bases short, with 11 bases between. The CDR3 sequence is CASSAGGKQETQYF. DNA of the CDR3: TGTGCCAGCAGTGCAGGAGGGAAGCAAGAGACCCAGTACTTC.

The table lists this clonotype with many counts. V is TRBV2 and J is TRBJ2-7; TRBD1 matches 7 bases. The CDR3 has 14 residues. Germline V gene lookup returns CDR1 SNHLY and CDR2 FYNNEI. Trimming at V came to 4 bases and at J to 6 bases, leaving 9 bases not matched to a gene. CDR3 amino acids: CASSGQGVLVEQYF. CDR3 nucleotides: TGTGCCAGCAGTGGACAGGGAGTGTTGGTCGAGCAGTACTTC.